This TCR beta chain was profiled in a study of OX40 agonist ivuxolimab in advanced cancers. Study findings and constraints: Normalized T-cell clonal expansion was also low in a subset of nonresponders.

For this clone: Its antigen is not identified.

CDR3 length: 15 amino acids. Germline CDR1 reads MNHEY; CDR2 reads SMNVEV (reference sequence). The J segment lost 2 bases and the V segment lost 5 bases, leaving 5 bases of the junction unmatched. Autoimmune disease history or systemic immunosuppression led to patient exclusion. The method was immunoSEQ multiplex PCR; TCRdb's version includes in-frame clones alone and lacks a portion of them. The repertoire holds 75,000 to 90,000 clones, with about nine tenths as singletons. This sample comprised CD4+ or CD8+ T cells sorted from blood, obtained in a trial of the OX40 agonist ivuxolimab. This TCR came from an adult with an advanced solid tumor such as melanoma, head and neck, liver or kidney cancer. The gene calls are TRBV27 and TRBJ1-5, with 8 bases matching TRBD1. The CDR3 loop reads CASSTTGEGNQPQHF. DNA of the CDR3: TGTGCCAGCAGTACGACAGGGGAGGGCAATCAGCCCCAGCATTTT.